A selection of T cell receptor beta chains follows, all from one sample in a study of T cell repertoires in cytomegalovirus infection. No antigen is known for these receptors. TCRdb reanalysed the reads using MiXCR and keeps one entry per CDR3 protein. The table lists 200,000 to 250,000 distinct CDR3 sequences, about 38% of them singletons. Sequenced material: CD8+ T cells from cultured PBMCs, taken from culture after CMV antigen stimulation. The receptors originated from a human donor in good health (CMV status not recorded). Some clones in this sample may be carry-over from other donors' samples. Both conserved end residues are part of each CDR3. A D gene is named only where the DNA matches it firmly. A row's size may be missing; if present it is once, few, many or a size class.

.	TRBV7-2	TRBJ1-6	.	17	TGTGCCAGCAGCTTAAAGAGGGGGGTCGAGTATAATTCACCCCTCCACTTT	CASSLKRGVEYNSPLHF
many	TRBV7-2	TRBJ2-1	.	20	TGTGCCAGCAGCTTAAGGAGTATACGACTTAGCCGGTCCTCCTACAATGAGCAGTTCTTC	CASSLRSIRLSRSSYNEQFF
.	TRBV19	TRBJ2-7	TRBD2	15	TGTGCCAGTAGTTCGACTAGCGGGAATACCTACGAGCAGTACTTC	CASSSTSGNTYEQYF
.	TRBV27	TRBJ2-7	TRBD1	17	TGTGCCAGCAGTTTATCCAACCGACAGGGTATCGACTACGAGCAGTACTTC	CASSLSNRQGIDYEQYF
.	TRBV7-6	TRBJ2-3	TRBD2	12	TGTGCCAGCAGCGCGGGAGCAGATACGCAGTATTTT	CASSAGADTQYF
.	TRBV25-1	TRBJ2-3	.	16	TGTGCCAGCAGTGATAACGGACCTGGGTGGACAGATACGCAGTATTTT	CASSDNGPGWTDTQYF
.	TRBV28	TRBJ2-1	TRBD2	14	TGTGCCAGCAGTTTTCGGGAGGGCCGTAGGGAGCAGTTCTTC	CASSFREGRREQFF
.	TRBV11-2	TRBJ2-3	.	15	TGTGCCAGCAGCTTAGCCAAGACAAGACCAGATACGCAGTATTTT	CASSLAKTRPDTQYF
.	TRBV12-3/TRBV12-4	TRBJ1-2	TRBD1	15	TGTGCCAGCAGTACCTCGACAGGGAGGAACTATGGCTACACCTTC	CASSTSTGRNYGYTF
few	TRBV9	TRBJ2-3	.	13	TGTGCCAGCAGCTTCCGAATCCCAGATACGCAGTATTTT	CASSFRIPDTQYF
.	TRBV7-3	TRBJ2-1	TRBD2	14	TGTGCCAGCAGCGCTAGCGGAGTAGGCGATGAGCAGTTCTTC	CASSASGVGDEQFF
few	TRBV27	TRBJ1-5	.	19	TGTGCCAGCAGTTTACGGAACGACGGGGGTGCGTATAGCAATCAGCCCCAGCATTTT	CASSLRNDGGAYSNQPQHF
few	TRBV6-5	TRBJ1-5	.	13	TGTGCCAGCAGTTACTGGGAGAATCAGCCCCAGCATTTT	CASSYWENQPQHF
few	TRBV6-2/TRBV6-3	TRBJ1-5	.	15	TGTGCCAGCAGTTACGGGGGTATCGGCAATCAGCCCCAGCATTTT	CASSYGGIGNQPQHF
.	TRBV11-2	TRBJ2-7	.	13	TGTGCCAGCCGTGGGGACAAATCCTACGAGCAGTACTTC	CASRGDKSYEQYF
.	TRBV7-6	TRBJ2-6	TRBD1	17	TGTGCCAGCAGACTAGGACAGGGCCCCTCTGGGGCCAACGTCCTGACTTTC	CASRLGQGPSGANVLTF
.	TRBV4-1	TRBJ2-7	.	17	TGCGCCAGCAGCCAAGACCCCTCGGGCCTGGGGGACTACGAGCAGTACTTC	CASSQDPSGLGDYEQYF
few	TRBV28	TRBJ2-3	.	21	TGTGCCAGCAGCCGCGAGCCCGAAACTCTACTTTCCCCCGACTTCACAGATACGCAGTATTTT	CASSREPETLLSPDFTDTQYF
.	TRBV27	TRBJ2-7	TRBD1	15	TGTGCCAGCAGTTTCGGGGGACAGGGGGCCTACGAGCAGTACTTC	CASSFGGQGAYEQYF
.	TRBV11-3	TRBJ2-3	.	13	TGTGCCAGCAGCTTTATAGGGGGAGATACGCAGTATTTT	CASSFIGGDTQYF
.	TRBV5-4	TRBJ2-1	.	12	TGTGCCAGCAGCCCTAGCGTGGATGAGCAGTTCTTC	CASSPSVDEQFF
.	TRBV19	TRBJ2-1	TRBD2	18	TGTGCCAGTACACACTTAGCGGGAACGGGGGTTTCCTACAATGAGCAGTTATTC	CASTHLAGTGVSYNEQLF
.	TRBV7-3	TRBJ2-7	.	14	TGTGCCAGCAGCCCAGAGGGACGTCGCTACGAGCAGTACTTC	CASSPEGRRYEQYF
.	TRBV11-2	TRBJ2-7	.	13	TGTGCCAGCAGCTTAGCGACTCTGGTCGAGCAGTACTTC	CASSLATLVEQYF
few	TRBV2	TRBJ1-5	.	15	TGTGCCAGCAGGCGAGAATTGGGAAGCAATCAGCCCCAGCATTTT	CASRRELGSNQPQHF
few	TRBV3-1	TRBJ2-5	TRBD2	14	TGTGCCAGCAGCCTGGGAGGGGTAGCAGAGACCCAGTACTTC	CASSLGGVAETQYF
.	TRBV27	TRBJ2-1	TRBD2	15	TGTGCCAGCACTTTTAGCGGGAGTTCCTACAATGAGCAGTTCTTC	CASTFSGSSYNEQFF
few	TRBV7-6	TRBJ1-1	.	13	TGTGCCAGCAGCTCCCCGGAGAACACTGAAGCTTTCTTT	CASSSPENTEAFF
.	TRBV7-2	TRBJ1-2	TRBD1	15	TGTGCCAGCAGCTTCCGACAGGGGACTTTTTATGGCTACACCTTC	CASSFRQGTFYGYTF
few	TRBV12-3/TRBV12-4	TRBJ2-3	TRBD2	14	TGTGCCAGCAGCCCTCGGGGGGGAGTAGATACGCAGTATTTT	CASSPRGGVDTQYF
once	TRBV20-1	TRBJ1-2	TRBD1	14	TGCAGTGCCAGGGGGGAGCAGGAGGGCTATGGCTACACCTTC	CSARGEQEGYGYTF
.	TRBV12-3/TRBV12-4	TRBJ1-2	.	12	TGTGCCAGCAGTTTCCGGACCTTGGGCTACACCTTC	CASSFRTLGYTF
.	TRBV7-8	TRBJ2-3	TRBD2	19	TGTGCCAGCAGCACTCCCGGGGTAGCGGGAGGATGGGGCACAGATACGCAGTATTTT	CASSTPGVAGGWGTDTQYF
few	TRBV27	TRBJ2-3	TRBD2	18	TGTGCCAGCAGTTCTACCGGACTAGCTATTATATACACAGATACGCAGTATTTT	CASSSTGLAIIYTDTQYF
.	TRBV5-6	TRBJ1-1	.	11	TGTGCCAGCAGGTCCGGGACTGATGCTTTCTTT	CASRSGTDAFF
.	TRBV27	TRBJ1-6	.	14	TGTGCCAGCAGTTTAATCAGGGCTGATTCACCCCTCCACTTT	CASSLIRADSPLHF
many	TRBV7-2	TRBJ2-7	TRBD1	15	TGTGCCAGCAGCCCCTCACAGGGGGCGCGATACGAGCAGTACTTC	CASSPSQGARYEQYF
.	TRBV19	TRBJ1-1	.	15	TGTGCCAGTAGTCTCCGTCGTGAGAGGGTCACTGAAGCTTTCTTT	CASSLRRERVTEAFF
.	TRBV2	TRBJ2-1	TRBD2	16	TGTGCCAGTCAACCGGTAGCGGGAGCGATAGACAATGAGCAGTTCTTC	CASQPVAGAIDNEQFF
few	TRBV6-1	TRBJ1-1	TRBD1	14	TGTGCCAGCAGACCCGGACAGGGTGGCACTGAAGCTTTCTTT	CASRPGQGGTEAFF
.	TRBV30	TRBJ2-7	TRBD1	14	TGTGCCTGGAGCGAGGGGACAGGGACCTACGAGCAGTACTTC	CAWSEGTGTYEQYF
.	TRBV5-6	TRBJ1-1	.	13	TGTGCCAGCAGCTTTACATGGGGCACTGAAGCTTTCTTT	CASSFTWGTEAFF